This T cell receptor (beta chain) was retrieved from a study of T cell clonality in common variable immunodeficiency (dated by TCRdb to the mid-2010s). Standard criteria were used to diagnose CVID, namely serum IgG, IgA and/or IgM reduced below the normal range together with specific antibody deficiency. There were some 45 subjects in the CVID group (approximately 15 female and 30 or so male), ranging in age from roughly 9 to 65 years, with a mean age of 40. Both CVID patients and healthy controls were predominantly of Caucasian heritage. At the time of study participation, every CVID subject had been on replacement immunoglobulin therapy for one year or longer. At the time of blood collection, no CVID subject was ill or was being treated with immunomodulatory or immunosuppressive medication. Heparinized peripheral whole blood samples of roughly 5 to 8.5 ml were collected from each donor. TCRbeta CDR3 repertoires were sequenced from genomic DNA of adults with common variable immune deficiency (CVID) and healthy adult controls. Diluted blood was density-centrifuged over Hypaque 1077 or Ficoll-Paque to isolate peripheral blood mononuclear cells. Unsorted mononuclear cells served as the source of genomic DNA, which was extracted either by Qiagen column purification or by a centrifugation-based method.

CDR1 is given as LNHDA and CDR2 as SQIVND, both from the germline V gene (reference sequence). Compared with germline, V lacks 3 bases and J lacks 3 bases; bases without a gene match: 7. Counted from cysteine to phenylalanine, this CDR3 has 16 amino acids. The 39 bases shown cover part of the CDR3, and their frame starts at base 1. The sample holds a few counts of this clone. The antigen it recognizes is unknown. The read ends 3 residues shy of where the CDR3 ends; the end is completed using the germline J gene. The full study reports these points: Correlations of repertoire features with clinical complications were constrained by heterogeneity among patients within the CVID cohort. CVID subjects shared fewer TCRbeta clones with each other than healthy controls did (p < 0.0001). TCRbeta clonality was higher in CVID subjects than in healthy controls (t-test p = 0.018), and the increase was most characteristic of about a third of subjects. CVID TCRbeta sequences were reported to have fewer deletions and N-nucleotide insertions and to lack highly modified clones with 13 or more V deletions. According to the authors, figuring out what caused the increased clonality in CVID would require sequencing the repertoires of T cell subpopulations. Even though DNA input was the same, control samples had an average of about 90,000 unique sequences each, compared with some 32,000 in CVID samples.

For sequencing, equivalent amounts of genomic DNA were input from CVID and control samples. For every sample, a 60 bp segment covering the rearranged TCRbeta CDR3 region was amplified and then sequenced. The immunoSEQ assay, a bias-corrected multiplex PCR combined with high-throughput sequencing, was used for TCRbeta amplification. Concerning the study's data processing: Each unique nucleotide sequence was treated as a clone and annotated with V, D and J genes, copy number and frequency. Sequences were labeled productive if in frame, and non-productive if out of frame or containing stop codons. As previously described, Shannon's entropy was used to calculate clonality. The predicted amino acid sequences of productive clones were used to derive mean CDR3 Kyte-Doolittle hydropathy. The R hclust function was used to hierarchically cluster scaled V gene usage with Manhattan distance and complete linkage. Clone sharing by CDR3 amino acid sequence was assessed by resampling 12 repertoires per group over 100 rounds. The repertoires were searched for about 70 published EBV-specific TCRbeta sequences and roughly 250 published CMV-specific TCRbeta sequences. A couple of CVID samples yielding fewer than 10,000 sequences were excluded from analysis, leaving approximately 46 CVID repertoires. Sourced from immuneACCESS, this table was stored by TCRdb with only in-frame sequences that have V and J called. A share of the clones is absent; for the studies checked, an unresolved V gene accounts for under half, and the remainder has no known explanation. V and J calls and clone size are those listed in that table; D and trimming were worked out from the DNA. The table notes over 15,000 clones here, none of them singletons. Of the sample, roughly 13% falls within the top ten clones.

The source of this sequence is a human donor with common variable immunodeficiency. What was sequenced was peripheral blood mononuclear cells. The chain is encoded by TRBV19 joined to TRBJ2-1, with 8 bases aligning to TRBD2. The CDR3 protein is CASSIPGTRIYNEQFF. The CDR3 DNA, read in part, is TGTGCCAGTAGTATCCCCGGGACTAGGATCTACAATGAG.